The rows below give T cell receptor beta chains drawn from one sample of a study of regulatory T cells in long-lasting Graves disease. TCRdb re-called the multiplex PCR reads through MiXCR, storing one row per CDR3 protein. The data hold roughly 400,000 distinct CDR3 sequences, with 21% observed a single time. The sample in question was peripheral blood mononuclear cells (PBMCs), obtained when the disease was refractory, from a patient treated with antithyroid drugs. Source of these receptors: a female donor with Graves disease. The CDR3 runs from the conserved cysteine through the conserved F or W. D genes are given only for firm matches. Expanded clones get a size class; other rows say once, few or many, or leave the size out.

TRBJ1-1	TRBV28	.	many	CASSLTPGGTEAFF	TGTGCCAGCAGTTTAACCCCAGGTGGCACTGAAGCTTTCTTT
TRBJ2-4	TRBV27	.	many	CASSFGAKNIQYF	TGTGCCAGCAGTTTTGGAGCCAAAAACATTCAGTACTTC
TRBJ1-5	TRBV28	TRBD1	many	CASSFGTGVQPQHF	TGTGCCAGCAGTTTTGGGACAGGGGTTCAGCCCCAGCATTTT
TRBJ2-4	TRBV30	.	few	CAWSWGDKNIQYF	TGTGCCTGGAGCTGGGGCGACAAAAACATTCAGTACTTC
TRBJ2-7	TRBV5-1	.	few	CASSPVGGSSSYEQYF	TGCGCCAGCAGCCCGGTGGGCGGATCAAGCTCCTACGAGCAGTACTTC
TRBJ2-1	TRBV28	.	.	CASSPQLADAKSEQFF	TGTGCCAGCAGTCCTCAACTAGCTGACGCTAAGAGTGAGCAGTTCTTC
TRBJ1-2	TRBV6-5	TRBD1	.	CASSYSQGVGGYTF	TGTGCCAGCAGTTACTCGCAGGGGGTGGGAGGCTACACCTTC
TRBJ2-7	TRBV13	TRBD2	many	CASSLGRASGTNSYEQYF	TGTGCCAGCAGCTTAGGTCGGGCTAGCGGGACAAACTCCTACGAGCAGTACTTC
TRBJ2-5	TRBV29-1	.	many	CSVELTRQRQEETQYF	TGCAGCGTTGAACTAACACGGCAGCGACAAGAAGAGACCCAGTACTTC
TRBJ2-5	TRBV28	TRBD2	many	CASSWGGNKETQYF	TGTGCCAGCAGCTGGGGGGGTAACAAAGAGACCCAGTACTTC
TRBJ2-7	TRBV29-1	TRBD2	many	CSVLPSGSHEQYF	TGCAGCGTTCTTCCTAGCGGGAGCCACGAGCAGTACTTC
TRBJ2-1	TRBV10-3	TRBD1	.	CAISPQGDEQFF	TGTGCCATCAGCCCTCAGGGGGATGAGCAGTTCTTC
TRBJ1-2	TRBV2	.	many	CASRAQGGNYGYTF	TGTGCCAGCAGGGCACAGGGCGGTAACTATGGCTACACCTTC
TRBJ1-1	TRBV12-5	.	many	CASGVKEVGTEAFF	TGTGCTAGTGGTGTGAAAGAGGTTGGCACTGAAGCTTTCTTT
TRBJ2-2	TRBV28	.	.	CASSPHQPPRVTGELFF	TGTGCCAGCAGTCCTCACCAACCCCCCAGGGTCACCGGGGAGCTGTTTTTT
TRBJ1-6	TRBV28	TRBD1	many	CASSLDRAAPRSGVPHF	TGTGCCAGCAGTTTGGACAGGGCCGCACCGCGTAGTGGGGTCCCCCACTTT
TRBJ2-5	TRBV19	TRBD1	.	CASSSGGDETQYF	TGTGCCAGTAGTTCAGGGGGCGATGAGACCCAGTACTTC
TRBJ2-7	TRBV6-1	.	many	CASLQGGLYEQYF	TGTGCCAGCCTTCAAGGGGGACTCTACGAGCAGTACTTC
TRBJ1-5	TRBV6-1	.	.	CASSASLSNSNQPQHF	TGTGCCAGCAGCGCCAGCCTGAGTAATAGCAATCAGCCCCAGCATTTT
TRBJ1-3	TRBV5-1	.	many	CASTPEGAGNTIYF	TGCGCCAGCACCCCCGAGGGCGCTGGAAACACCATATATTTT
TRBJ1-1	TRBV7-9	.	few	CASSLGVMDTEAFF	TGTGCCAGCAGCTTAGGGGTCATGGACACTGAAGCTTTCTTT
TRBJ2-6	TRBV5-1	.	.	CASSQSPRILRGSGANVLTF	TGCGCCAGCAGCCAATCACCTAGGATTCTAAGGGGCTCTGGGGCCAACGTCCTGACTTTC
TRBJ2-7	TRBV20-1	TRBD1	.	CSADQPGQGLAYEQYF	TGCAGTGCTGATCAACCGGGACAGGGTTTAGCCTACGAGCAGTACTTC
TRBJ2-7	TRBV6-1	TRBD1	many	CASSHRDRGSYEQYF	TGTGCCAGCAGTCACCGGGACAGGGGGTCCTACGAGCAGTACTTC
TRBJ2-3	TRBV5-1	.	.	CASSLGHGITNTQYF	TGCGCCAGCAGCCTGGGACACGGGATCACAAATACGCAGTATTTT
TRBJ1-1	TRBV28	TRBD1	many	CASRAGQAGTEAFF	TGTGCCAGCAGGGCAGGACAGGCCGGCACTGAAGCTTTCTTT
TRBJ1-3	TRBV7-2	.	few	CASSFVGQVSGNTIYF	TGTGCCAGCAGCTTCGTAGGGCAGGTCTCTGGAAACACCATATATTTT
TRBJ2-4	TRBV28	.	many	CASSLTTVNIQYF	TGTGCCAGCAGTCTAACCACGGTTAACATTCAGTACTTC
TRBJ2-6	TRBV3-1	TRBD1	few	CASSQDRLSSGANVLTF	TGTGCCAGCAGCCAGGACAGGTTGAGCTCTGGGGCCAACGTCCTGACTTTC
TRBJ2-2	TRBV24-1	.	many	CATTVGATGELFF	TGTGCCACCACCGTGGGGGCCACCGGGGAGCTGTTTTTT
TRBJ2-7	TRBV12-3/TRBV12-4	.	many	CASAGGRYEQYF	TGTGCCAGCGCTGGGGGTCGCTACGAGCAGTACTTC
TRBJ2-1	TRBV2	.	.	CASSEVLPGGYNEQFF	TGTGCCAGCAGTGAGGTTCTCCCGGGTGGCTACAATGAGCAGTTCTTC
TRBJ2-7	TRBV20-1	TRBD2	.	CSARPGTILARYEQYF	TGCAGTGCTAGACCCGGGACTATCCTCGCCAGGTACGAGCAGTACTTC
TRBJ2-3	TRBV12-3/TRBV12-4	TRBD2	.	CASSPLAGGRDTQYF	TGTGCCAGCAGCCCACTAGCGGGAGGGCGTGATACGCAGTATTTT
TRBJ2-7	TRBV3-1	TRBD1	.	CASSQDRAEVYEQYF	TGTGCCAGCAGCCAGGACAGGGCAGAAGTCTACGAGCAGTACTTC
TRBJ2-7	TRBV6-2/TRBV6-3	TRBD1	.	CASSYAGTGAYEQYF	TGTGCCAGCAGTTACGCCGGGACAGGGGCGTACGAGCAGTACTTC
TRBJ2-5	TRBV28	TRBD1	many	CASRLLQGGQETQYF	TGTGCCAGCAGGCTTTTACAGGGGGGCCAAGAGACCCAGTACTTC
TRBJ1-6	TRBV10-3	.	.	CAISGGANRDSPLHF	TGTGCCATCAGTGGCGGTGCGAATCGGGATTCACCCCTCCACTTT
TRBJ2-6	TRBV15	.	many	CATSREFVSGANVLTF	TGTGCCACCAGCAGAGAGTTTGTTTCTGGGGCCAACGTCCTGACTTTC
TRBJ2-2	TRBV7-3	.	.	CASSETDAGELFF	TGTGCCAGCAGTGAGACGGATGCCGGGGAGCTGTTTTTT
TRBJ2-2	TRBV10-3	TRBD1	many	CATGTASTGELFF	TGTGCCACCGGGACAGCGAGCACCGGGGAGCTGTTTTTT
TRBJ1-5	TRBV10-2	TRBD1	few	CASRRGQGSSNQPQHF	TGCGCCAGCAGGAGAGGACAGGGAAGTAGCAATCAGCCCCAGCATTTT
TRBJ1-6	TRBV5-1	TRBD1	once	CANSLDRGNSPLHF	TGCGCCAACAGCTTGGACAGGGGTAATTCACCCCTCCACTTT
TRBJ2-7	TRBV20-1	TRBD1	many	CSARDRVHYEQYF	TGCAGTGCTAGGGACAGGGTCCACTACGAGCAGTACTTC
TRBJ2-7	TRBV20-1	TRBD2	.	CSASGGRPSYEQYF	TGCAGTGCTAGTGGCGGGAGACCCTCCTACGAGCAGTACTTC
TRBJ2-5	TRBV5-5	TRBD1	few	CASSIRGPGRETQYF	TGTGCCAGCAGCATTAGGGGGCCAGGCAGGGAGACCCAGTACTTC
TRBJ2-7	TRBV28	.	many	CASRLHSRNYEQYF	TGTGCCAGCAGATTACATTCCCGAAACTACGAGCAGTACTTC
TRBJ2-7	TRBV7-9	TRBD1	many	CASSLEGGNEQYF	TGTGCCAGCAGCTTAGAAGGGGGCAACGAGCAGTACTTC
TRBJ2-5	TRBV25-1	.	many	CASKARQETQYF	TGTGCCAGCAAAGCCAGACAAGAGACCCAGTACTTC
TRBJ1-2	TRBV6-5	.	many	CASSYEANYGYTF	TGTGCCAGCAGTTACGAGGCTAACTATGGCTACACCTTC
TRBJ2-7	TRBV20-1	.	.	CSARGPGTRNYEQYF	TGCAGTGCTAGAGGCCCCGGGACTCGAAACTACGAGCAGTACTTC
TRBJ2-5	TRBV24-1	TRBD2	many	CATSAPGGPNQETQYF	TGTGCCACCAGTGCCCCGGGAGGGCCCAACCAAGAGACCCAGTACTTC